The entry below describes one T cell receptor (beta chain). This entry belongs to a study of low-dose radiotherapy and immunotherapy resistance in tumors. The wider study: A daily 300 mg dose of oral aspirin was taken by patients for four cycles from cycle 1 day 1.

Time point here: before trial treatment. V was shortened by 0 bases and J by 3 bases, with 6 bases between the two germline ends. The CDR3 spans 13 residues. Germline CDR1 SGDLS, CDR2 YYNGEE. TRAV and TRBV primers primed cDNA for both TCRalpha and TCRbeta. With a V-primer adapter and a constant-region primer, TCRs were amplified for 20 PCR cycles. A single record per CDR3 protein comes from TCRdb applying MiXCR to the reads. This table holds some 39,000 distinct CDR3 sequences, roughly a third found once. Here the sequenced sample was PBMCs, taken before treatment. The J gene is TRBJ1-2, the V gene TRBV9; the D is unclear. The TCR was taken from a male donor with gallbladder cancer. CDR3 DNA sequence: TGTGCCAGCAGCGTAGAACAGCACTATGGCTACACCTTC. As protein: CASSVEQHYGYTF.